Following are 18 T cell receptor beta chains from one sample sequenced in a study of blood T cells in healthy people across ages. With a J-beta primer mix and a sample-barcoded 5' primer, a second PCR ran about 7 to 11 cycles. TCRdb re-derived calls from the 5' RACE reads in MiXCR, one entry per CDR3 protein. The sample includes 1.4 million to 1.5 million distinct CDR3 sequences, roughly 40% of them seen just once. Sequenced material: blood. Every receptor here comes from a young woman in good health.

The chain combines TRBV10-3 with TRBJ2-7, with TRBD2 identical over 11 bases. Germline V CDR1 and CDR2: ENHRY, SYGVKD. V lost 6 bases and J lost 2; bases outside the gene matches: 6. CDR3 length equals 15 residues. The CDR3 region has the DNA TGTGCCATCAGCACTTCGACTAGCGGGGCCTACGAGCAGTACTTC. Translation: CAISTSTSGAYEQYF.

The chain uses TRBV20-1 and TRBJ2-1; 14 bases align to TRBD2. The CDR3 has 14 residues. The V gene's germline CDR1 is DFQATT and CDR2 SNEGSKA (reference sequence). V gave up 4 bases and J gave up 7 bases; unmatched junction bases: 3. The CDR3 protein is CSATRLAGGNEQFF. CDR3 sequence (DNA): TGCAGTGCTACGAGACTAGCGGGAGGGAATGAGCAGTTCTTC.

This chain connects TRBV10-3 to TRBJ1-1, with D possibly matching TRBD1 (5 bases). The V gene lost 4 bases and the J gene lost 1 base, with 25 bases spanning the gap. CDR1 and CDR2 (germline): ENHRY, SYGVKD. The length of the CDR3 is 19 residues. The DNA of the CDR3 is TGTGCCATCAGTGGATTTTTTGGCCAGGGAGGAGGCCGGAACACTGAAGCTTTCTTT. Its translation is CAISGFFGQGGGRNTEAFF.

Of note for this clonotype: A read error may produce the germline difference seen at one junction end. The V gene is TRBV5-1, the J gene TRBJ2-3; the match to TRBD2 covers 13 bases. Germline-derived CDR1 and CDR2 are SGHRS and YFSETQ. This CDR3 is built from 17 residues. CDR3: CASSPPTSGGRTDTQYF. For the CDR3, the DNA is TGCGCCAGCAGCCCCCCGACTAGCGGGGGGCGGACAGATACTCAGTATTTT. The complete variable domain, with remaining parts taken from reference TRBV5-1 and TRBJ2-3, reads KAGVTQTPRYLIKTRGQQVTLSCSPISGHRSVSWYQQTPGQGLQFLFEYFSETQRNKGNFPGRFSGRQFSNSRSEMNVSTLELGDSALYLCASSPPTSGGRTDTQYFGPGTRLTVL.

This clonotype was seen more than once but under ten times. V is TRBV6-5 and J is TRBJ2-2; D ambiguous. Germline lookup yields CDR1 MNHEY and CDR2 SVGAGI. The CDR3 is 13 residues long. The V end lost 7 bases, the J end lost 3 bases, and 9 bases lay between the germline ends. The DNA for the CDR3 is TGTGCCAGCAACGACCGGTACACCGGGGAGCTGTTTTTT. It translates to CASNDRYTGELFF.

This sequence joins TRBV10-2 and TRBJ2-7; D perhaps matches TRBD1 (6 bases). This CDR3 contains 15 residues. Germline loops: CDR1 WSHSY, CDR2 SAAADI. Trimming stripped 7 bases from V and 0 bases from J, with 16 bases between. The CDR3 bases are TGCGCCAGCACCCTAGATGACAGGTACTCCTACGAGCAGTACTTC. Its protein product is CASTLDDRYSYEQYF.

The CDR3 region is CASSPRTGTALEQYF. In DNA, the CDR3 is TGTGCCAGCAGCCCCCGTACCGGGACCGCGCTGGAGCAGTACTTC. This chain joins TRBV7-2 and TRBJ2-7; D may correspond to TRBD1 or TRBD2 (5 bases each). CDR1 SGHTA and CDR2 FQGNSA come from the germline V gene. Trimming left V 5 bases short and J 7 bases short, with 21 bases between. The CDR3 is 15 amino acids. Filled out from reference TRBV7-2 and TRBJ2-7, the complete variable domain reads GAGVSQSPSNKVTEKGKDVELRCDPISGHTALYWYRQSLGQGLEFLIYFQGNSAPDKSGLPSDRFSAERTGGSVSTLTIQRTQQEDSAVYLCASSPRTGTALEQYFGPGTRLTVT.

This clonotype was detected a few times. CDR3 residues: CASSGRDGTGYTDTQYF. The CDR3 DNA follows: TGCGCCAGCAGCGGTAGAGATGGGACAGGATACACAGATACGCAGTATTTT. This chain joins TRBV10-1 and TRBJ2-3; 8 nucleotides line up with TRBD1. Germline CDR1 and CDR2: WNHNN and SYGVQD (reference sequence). The V gene end was trimmed by 6 bases and the J gene end by 2 bases; junction bases not matched to a gene: 13. This CDR3 is 17 amino acids long.

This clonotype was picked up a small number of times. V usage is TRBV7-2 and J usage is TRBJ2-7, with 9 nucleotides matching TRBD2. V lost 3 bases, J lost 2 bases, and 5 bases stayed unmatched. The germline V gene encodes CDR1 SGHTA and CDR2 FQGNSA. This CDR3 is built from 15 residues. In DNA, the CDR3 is TGTGCCAGCAGCTTTACTAGCGGGTACACCTACGAGCAGTACTTC. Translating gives CASSFTSGYTYEQYF.

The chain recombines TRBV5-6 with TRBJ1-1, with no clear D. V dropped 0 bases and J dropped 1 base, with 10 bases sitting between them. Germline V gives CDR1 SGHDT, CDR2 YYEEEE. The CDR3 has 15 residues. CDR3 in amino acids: CASSLGSDPNTEAFF. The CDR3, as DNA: TGTGCCAGCAGCTTGGGATCGGACCCGAACACTGAAGCTTTCTTT.

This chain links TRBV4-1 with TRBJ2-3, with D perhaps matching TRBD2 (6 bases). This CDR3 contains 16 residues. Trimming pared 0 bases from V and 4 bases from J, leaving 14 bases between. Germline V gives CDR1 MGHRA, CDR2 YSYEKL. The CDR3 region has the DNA TGCGCCAGCAGCCAAGAGGGCGCGGGAAGGGCAGATACGCAGTATTTT. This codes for CASSQEGAGRADTQYF.

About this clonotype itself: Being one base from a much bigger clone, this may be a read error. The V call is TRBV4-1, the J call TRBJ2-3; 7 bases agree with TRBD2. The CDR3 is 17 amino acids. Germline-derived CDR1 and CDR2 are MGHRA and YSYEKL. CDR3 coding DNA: TGCGCCAGCAGCCAACACCCAGAGGCGGGAGCGCCAGATGCGCAGTATTTT. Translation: CASSQHPEAGAPDAQYF.

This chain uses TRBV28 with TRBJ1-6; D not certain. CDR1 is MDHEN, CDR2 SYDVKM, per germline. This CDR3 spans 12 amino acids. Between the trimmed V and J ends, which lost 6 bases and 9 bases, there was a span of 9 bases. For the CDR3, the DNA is TGTGCCAGCAGAGGGTCGGGTTCACCCCTCCACTTT. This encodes CASRGSGSPLHF.

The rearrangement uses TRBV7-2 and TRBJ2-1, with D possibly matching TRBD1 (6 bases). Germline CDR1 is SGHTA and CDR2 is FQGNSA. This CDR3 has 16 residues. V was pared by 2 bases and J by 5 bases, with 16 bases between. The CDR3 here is CASSLRASGTNNEQFF. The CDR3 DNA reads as TGTGCCAGCAGCTTAAGGGCTTCCGGGACAAACAATGAGCAGTTCTTC.

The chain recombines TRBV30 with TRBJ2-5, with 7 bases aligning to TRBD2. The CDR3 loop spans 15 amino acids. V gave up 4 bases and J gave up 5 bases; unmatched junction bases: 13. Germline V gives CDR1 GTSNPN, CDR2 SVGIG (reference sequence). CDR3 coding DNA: TGTGCCTGGACCTCAACCTTAGCGGGCGGTGAGACCCAGTACTTC. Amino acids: CAWTSTLAGGETQYF.

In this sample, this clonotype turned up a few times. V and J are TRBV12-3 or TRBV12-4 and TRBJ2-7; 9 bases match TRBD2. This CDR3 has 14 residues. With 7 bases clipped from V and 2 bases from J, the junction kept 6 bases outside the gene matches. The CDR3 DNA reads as TGTGCCAGCACCCCGACTAGCGGTACCTACGAGCAGTACTTC. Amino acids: CASTPTSGTYEQYF.

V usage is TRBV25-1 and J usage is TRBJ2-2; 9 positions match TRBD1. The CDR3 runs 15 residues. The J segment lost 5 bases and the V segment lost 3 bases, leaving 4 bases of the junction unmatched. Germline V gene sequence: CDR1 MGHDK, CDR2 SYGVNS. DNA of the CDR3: TGTGCCAGCAGTGAGGGACAGGGATTAACCGGGGAGCTGTTTTTT. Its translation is CASSEGQGLTGELFF.

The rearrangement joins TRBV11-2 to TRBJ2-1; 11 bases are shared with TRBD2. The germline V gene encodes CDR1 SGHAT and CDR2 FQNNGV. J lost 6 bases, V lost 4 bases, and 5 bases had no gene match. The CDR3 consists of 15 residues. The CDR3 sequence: CASSSVAGGSNEQFF. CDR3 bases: TGTGCCAGCAGCTCAGTAGCGGGGGGGAGCAATGAGCAGTTCTTC.